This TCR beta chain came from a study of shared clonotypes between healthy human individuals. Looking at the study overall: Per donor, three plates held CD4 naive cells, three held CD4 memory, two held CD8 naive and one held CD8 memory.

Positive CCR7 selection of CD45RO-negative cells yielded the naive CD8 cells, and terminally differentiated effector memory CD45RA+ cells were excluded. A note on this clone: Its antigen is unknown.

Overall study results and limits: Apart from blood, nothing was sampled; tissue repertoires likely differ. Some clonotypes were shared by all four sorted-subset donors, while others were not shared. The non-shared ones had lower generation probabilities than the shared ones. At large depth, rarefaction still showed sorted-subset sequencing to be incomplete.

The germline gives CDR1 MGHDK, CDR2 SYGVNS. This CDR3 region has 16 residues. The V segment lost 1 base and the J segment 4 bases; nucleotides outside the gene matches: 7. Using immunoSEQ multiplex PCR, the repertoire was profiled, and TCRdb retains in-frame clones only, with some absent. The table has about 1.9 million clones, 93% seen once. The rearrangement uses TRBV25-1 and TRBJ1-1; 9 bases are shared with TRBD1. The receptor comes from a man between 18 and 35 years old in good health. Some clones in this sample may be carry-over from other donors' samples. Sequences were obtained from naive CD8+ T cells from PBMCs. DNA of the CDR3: TGTGCCAGCAGTGAATCATTAACAGGGGGCGGCACTGAAGCTTTCTTT. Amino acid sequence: CASSESLTGGGTEAFF.